These 12 T cell receptor beta chains were all obtained from the same sample, sequenced in a study of early T cells in non-severe SARS-CoV-2 infection. TCRdb processed the 5' RACE reads anew with MiXCR; each CDR3 protein has one entry. The table lists 50,000 to 60,000 distinct CDR3 sequences, over 9.5% of them singletons. The sequenced material came from whole blood. The receptors derive from an adult who was a healthcare worker with PCR-confirmed SARS-CoV-2 infection or an uninfected control (not recorded which).

V usage is TRBV9 and J usage is TRBJ2-5; perhaps TRBD2 as D (5 bases). Germline CDR1 SGDLS, CDR2 YYNGEE. Deletions cut 5 bases from V and 4 bases from J, with 15 bases between. The CDR3 is made up of 14 amino acids. CDR3 DNA: TGTGCCAGCAGTACGGGAATCGGTGGAGAGACCCAGTACTTC. It specifies CASSTGIGGETQYF.

This clonotype turned up a few times. This chain connects TRBV20-1 to TRBJ1-1, with a weak D call TRBD1 (5 bases). Germline V gene lookup returns CDR1 DFQATT and CDR2 SNEGSKA (reference sequence). V gave up 3 bases and J gave up 5 bases, with 16 bases separating them. The CDR3 extends over 14 amino acids. CDR3 amino acids: CSASVLAGTTEAFF. The CDR3 DNA is TGCAGTGCTAGTGTTTTGGCAGGGACGACTGAAGCTTTCTTT.

Only a few counts were recorded for this clonotype. This chain connects TRBV6-6 to TRBJ2-5; D perhaps matches TRBD2 (6 bases). The V end was cut by 5 bases, the J end by 5 bases, with 15 bases between. Germline V gene sequence: CDR1 MNHNY, CDR2 SVGAGI (reference sequence). The CDR3 runs 14 residues. The CDR3 sequence is CASSPRGVGETQYF. The CDR3 DNA follows: TGTGCCAGCAGTCCTCGCGGGGTAGGGGAGACCCAGTACTTC.

This chain connects TRBV7-6 to TRBJ2-7; D possibly corresponds to TRBD1 (8 bases). V lost 2 bases, J lost 8 bases, and 22 bases lay in between. CDR3 length: 16 amino acids. The germline V gene encodes CDR1 SGHVS and CDR2 FNYEAQ. The CDR3 spells CASSLSRGGDRGKQYF. As DNA, the CDR3 is TGTGCCAGCAGCTTATCCCGCGGGGGCGACAGGGGCAAGCAGTACTTC. Full variable domain (remainder filled in from reference TRBV7-6 and TRBJ2-7): GAGVSQSPRYKVTKRGQDVALRCDPISGHVSLYWYRQALGQGPEFLTYFNYEAQQDKSGLPNDRFSAERPEGSISTLTIQRTEQRDSAMYRCASSLSRGGDRGKQYFGPGTRLTVT.

This clonotype was found many times. The chain couples TRBV7-9 to TRBJ1-1; no definite D call. V lost 8 bases and J 9 bases, leaving 13 bases between the germline ends. The CDR3 loop spans 11 amino acids. Looked up from germline, CDR1 is SEHNR and CDR2 is FQNEAQ (reference sequence). The CDR3 sequence is CASGEGGQAFF. The CDR3 region has the DNA TGTGCCAGCGGGGAGGGAGGTCAAGCTTTCTTT.

The table lists this clonotype with a few counts. The V and J genes are TRBV10-3 and TRBJ2-5, with D possibly TRBD1 on 7 matching bases. Per the germline V gene, CDR1 is ENHRY and CDR2 is SYGVKD. The CDR3 length is 15 residues. V dropped 4 bases and J dropped 1 base, with 13 bases sitting between them. CDR3 in DNA: TGTGCCATCAGTGGGAGGGCAGGGGGCCAAGAGACCCAGTACTTC. Translation gives CAISGRAGGQETQYF.

This clonotype was seen ten or more times. This chain links TRBV19 with TRBJ2-7, with 8 positions matching TRBD1. Germline values: CDR1 LNHDA, CDR2 SQIVND (reference sequence). V was pared by 5 bases and J by 6 bases, with 3 bases of the junction left unmatched. The CDR3 consists of 12 residues. The CDR3 loop reads CASSGQGGEQYF. CDR3 nucleotide sequence: TGTGCCAGTAGTGGACAGGGTGGCGAGCAGTACTTC.

Ten or more counts support this clonotype. The rearrangement uses TRBV7-6 and TRBJ2-5, with unresolved D. Germline V gene data show CDR1 as SGHVS and CDR2 as FNYEAQ. Trimming cost V 5 bases and J 2 bases, with 18 bases left between them. The CDR3 is 16 amino acids. The CDR3 loop reads CASSPRPGTTQETQYF. The CDR3 coding sequence is TGTGCCAGCAGCCCGAGACCCGGCACGACTCAAGAGACCCAGTACTTC.

This clonotype was seen many times. The DNA for the CDR3 is TGTGCCAGCAGCCAGACTAGCCGGAGATACGAGCAGTACTTC. Translated, it gives CASSQTSRRYEQYF. The V and J genes are TRBV7-2 and TRBJ2-7, with 7 bases aligning to TRBD2. V lost 5 bases and J lost 4; bases outside the gene matches: 8. Germline CDR1 and CDR2: SGHTA and FQGNSA. CDR3 length: 14 residues.

This clonotype has at least ten counts. V and J are TRBV6-1 and TRBJ2-4; D gene unclear. Trimming cost V 6 bases and J 4 bases, with 10 bases left between them. The CDR3 consists of 13 residues. The germline gives CDR1 MNHNS, CDR2 SASEGT. The CDR3 sequence: CASRRTEKNIQYF. In DNA, the CDR3 is TGTGCCAGCAGGCGGACGGAGAAAAACATTCAGTACTTC.

This clonotype was picked up a small number of times. The rearrangement uses TRBV5-1 and TRBJ2-3; 16 bases match TRBD2. The CDR3 totals 18 residues. Trimming cost V 3 bases and J 2 bases; bases outside gene matches: 6. Per the germline V gene, CDR1 is SGHRS and CDR2 is YFSETQ. CDR3 coding DNA: TGCGCCAGCAGCTCCGGGACTAGCGGGGGGGCAGTCACAGATACGCAGTATTTT. It translates to CASSSGTSGGAVTDTQYF.

This clonotype appeared once. The chain carries TRBV20-1 and TRBJ1-6, with TRBD1 matching over 8 bases. Germline V gene sequence: CDR1 DFQATT, CDR2 SNEGSKA (reference sequence). The CDR3 is made up of 14 amino acids. V gave up 5 bases and J gave up 9 bases; unmatched junction bases: 9. The CDR3 DNA reads as TGCAGTGCTTCTGGCAGGGGGCAGGGTTCACCCCTCCACTTT. This sequence encodes CSASGRGQGSPLHF.